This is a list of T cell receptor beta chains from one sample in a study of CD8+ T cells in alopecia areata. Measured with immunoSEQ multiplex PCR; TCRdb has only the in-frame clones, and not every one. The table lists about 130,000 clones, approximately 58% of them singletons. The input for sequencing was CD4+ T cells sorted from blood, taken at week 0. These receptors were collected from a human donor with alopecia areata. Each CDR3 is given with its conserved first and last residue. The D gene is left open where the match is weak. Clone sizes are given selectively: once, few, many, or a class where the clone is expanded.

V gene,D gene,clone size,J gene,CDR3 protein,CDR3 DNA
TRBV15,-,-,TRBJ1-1,CATSTFTEAFF,TGTGCCACCAGCACATTCACTGAAGCTTTCTTT
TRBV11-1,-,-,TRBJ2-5,CASSSRVQETQYF,TGTGCCAGCAGCTCCAGGGTCCAAGAGACCCAGTACTTC
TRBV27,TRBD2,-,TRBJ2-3,CASSFGLAGADTQYF,TGTGCCAGCAGTTTCGGACTAGCGGGGGCAGATACGCAGTATTTT
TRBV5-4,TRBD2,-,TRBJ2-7,CASSLELAGTYEQYF,TGTGCCAGCAGCTTGGAACTAGCGGGGACCTACGAGCAGTACTTC
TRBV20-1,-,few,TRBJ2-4,CSASPLNIQYF,TGCAGTGCTAGCCCCCTAAACATTCAGTACTTC
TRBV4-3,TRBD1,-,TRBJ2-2,CASSQIRGTGGTEELFF,TGCGCCAGCAGCCAAATCCGGGGGACAGGGGGCACCGAGGAGCTGTTTTTT
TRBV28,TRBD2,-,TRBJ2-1,CASFQRGYNEQFF,TGTGCCAGCTTCCAGCGGGGGTACAATGAGCAGTTCTTC
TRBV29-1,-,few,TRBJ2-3,CSVEGGLITDTQYF,TGCAGCGTTGAAGGGGGACTCATCACAGATACGCAGTATTTT
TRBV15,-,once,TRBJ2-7,CATSRDNRDSYEQYF,TGTGCCACCAGCAGAGATAACCGGGACTCCTACGAGCAGTACTTC
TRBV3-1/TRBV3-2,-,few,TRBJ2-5,CASSRTQYF,TGTGCCAGCAGCCGGACCCAGTACTTC
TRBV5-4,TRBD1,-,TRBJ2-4,CASSLRIGTGDKNIQYF,TGTGCCAGCAGCTTGAGGATAGGGACAGGAGATAAAAACATTCAGTACTTC
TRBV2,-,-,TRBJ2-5,CASSDGGAGALQETQYF,TGTGCCAGCAGCGACGGAGGGGCGGGGGCTCTCCAAGAGACCCAGTACTTC
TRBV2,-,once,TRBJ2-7,CASSWDTSEQYF,TGTGCCAGCAGTTGGGACACTTCCGAGCAGTACTTC
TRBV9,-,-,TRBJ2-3,CASSVARLDTQYF,TGTGCCAGCAGCGTAGCTAGGTTAGATACGCAGTATTTT
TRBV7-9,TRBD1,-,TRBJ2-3,CASSLGVTGGADTQYF,TGTGCCAGCAGCTTGGGGGTGACAGGGGGAGCAGATACGCAGTATTTT
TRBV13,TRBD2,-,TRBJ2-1,CASSLRPPGTSDNNEQFF,TGTGCCAGCAGCCTTCGTCCCCCTGGGACTAGCGATAACAATGAGCAGTTCTTC
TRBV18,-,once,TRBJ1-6,CASSLQRGRGNSPLHF,TGTGCCAGCTCACTTCAACGGGGTAGAGGGAATTCACCCCTCCACTTT